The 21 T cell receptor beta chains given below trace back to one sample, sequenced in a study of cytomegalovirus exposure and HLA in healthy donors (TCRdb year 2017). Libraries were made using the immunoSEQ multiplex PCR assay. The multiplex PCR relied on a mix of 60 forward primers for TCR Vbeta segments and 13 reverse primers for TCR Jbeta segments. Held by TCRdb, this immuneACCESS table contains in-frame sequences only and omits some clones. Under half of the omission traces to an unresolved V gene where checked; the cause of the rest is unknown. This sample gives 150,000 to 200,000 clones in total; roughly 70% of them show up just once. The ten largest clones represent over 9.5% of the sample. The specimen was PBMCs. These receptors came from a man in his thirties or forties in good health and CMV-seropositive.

The CDR3 sequence: CASDAGGEGNQPQHF. CDR3 in DNA: TGTGCCAGCGATGCAGGGGGAGAGGGCAATCAGCCCCAGCATTTT. The chain has TRBV28 and TRBJ1-5; TRBD1 aligns across 7 bases. The V and J ends lost 8 bases and 2 bases, in that order; junction bases with no gene match: 9. The germline V gene has CDR1 MDHEN and CDR2 SYDVKM. The CDR3 runs 15 residues.

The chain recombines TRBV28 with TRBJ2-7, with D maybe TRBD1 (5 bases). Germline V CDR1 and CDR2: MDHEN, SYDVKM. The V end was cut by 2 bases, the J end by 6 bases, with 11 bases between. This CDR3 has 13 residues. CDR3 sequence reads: CASSLSGQGEQYF. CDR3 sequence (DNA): TGTGCCAGCAGTTTAAGTGGGCAGGGCGAGCAGTACTTC.

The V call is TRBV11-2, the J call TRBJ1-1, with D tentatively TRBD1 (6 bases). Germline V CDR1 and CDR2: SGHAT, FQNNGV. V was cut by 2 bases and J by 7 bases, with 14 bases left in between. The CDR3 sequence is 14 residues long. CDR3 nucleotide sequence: TGTGCCAGCAGCTTAATCAGGGGCCGGTTTGAAGCTTTCTTT. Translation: CASSLIRGRFEAFF. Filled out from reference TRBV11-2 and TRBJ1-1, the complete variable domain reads EAGVAQSPRYKIIEKRQSVAFWCNPISGHATLYWYQQILGQGPKLLIQFQNNGVVDDSQLPKDRFSAERLKGVDSTLKIQPAKLEDSAVYLCASSLIRGRFEAFFGQGTRLTVV.

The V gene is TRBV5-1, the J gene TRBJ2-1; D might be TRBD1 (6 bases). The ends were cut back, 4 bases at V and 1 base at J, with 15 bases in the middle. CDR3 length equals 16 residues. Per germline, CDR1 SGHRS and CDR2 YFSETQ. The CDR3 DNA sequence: TGCGCCAGCAGCCCGTACAGGGACGGGTCCTACAATGAGCAGTTCTTC. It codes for CASSPYRDGSYNEQFF.

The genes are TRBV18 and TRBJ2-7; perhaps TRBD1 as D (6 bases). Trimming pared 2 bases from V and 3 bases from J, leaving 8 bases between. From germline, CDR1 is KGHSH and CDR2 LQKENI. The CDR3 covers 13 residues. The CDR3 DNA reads TGTGCCAGCTCACCAGGACAGCTCTACGAGCAGTACTTC. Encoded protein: CASSPGQLYEQYF.

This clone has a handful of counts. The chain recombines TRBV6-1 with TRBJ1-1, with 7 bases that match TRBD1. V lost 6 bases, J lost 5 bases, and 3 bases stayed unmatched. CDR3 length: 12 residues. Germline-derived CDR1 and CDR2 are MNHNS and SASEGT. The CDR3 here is CASRKQGTEAFF. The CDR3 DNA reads TGTGCCAGCAGAAAACAGGGGACTGAAGCTTTCTTT.

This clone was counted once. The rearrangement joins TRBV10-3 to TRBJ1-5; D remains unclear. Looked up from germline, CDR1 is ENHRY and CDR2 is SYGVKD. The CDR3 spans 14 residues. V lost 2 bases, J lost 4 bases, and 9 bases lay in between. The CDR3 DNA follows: TGTGCCATCAGTGAGACAAGAATTAATCAGCCCCAGCATTTT. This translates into CAISETRINQPQHF.

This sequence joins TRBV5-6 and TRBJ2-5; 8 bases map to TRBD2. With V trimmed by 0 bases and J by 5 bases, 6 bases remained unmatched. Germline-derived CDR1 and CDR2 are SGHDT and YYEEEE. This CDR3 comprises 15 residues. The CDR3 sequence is CASSLVLAGRETQYF. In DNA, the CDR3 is TGTGCCAGCAGCTTGGTTTTAGCGGGACGGGAGACCCAGTACTTC.

The CDR3 DNA follows: TGTGCCAGCAACCTCGACGGGGGGGGGACATATGGCTACACCTTC. It encodes CASNLDGGGTYGYTF. The chain joins TRBV6-5 to TRBJ1-2; D may be TRBD1 (6 bases). V was cut by 7 bases and J by 5 bases, with 20 bases left in between. The CDR3 is 15 amino acids. Germline lookup yields CDR1 MNHEY and CDR2 SVGAGI.

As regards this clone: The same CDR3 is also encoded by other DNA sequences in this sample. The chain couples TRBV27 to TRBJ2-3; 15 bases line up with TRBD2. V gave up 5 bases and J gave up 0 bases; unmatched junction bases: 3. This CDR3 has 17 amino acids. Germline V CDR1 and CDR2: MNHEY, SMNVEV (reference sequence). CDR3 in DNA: TGTGCCAGCAGTACCGGGACTAGCGGGGGGAGCACAGATACGCAGTATTTT. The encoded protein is CASSTGTSGGSTDTQYF.

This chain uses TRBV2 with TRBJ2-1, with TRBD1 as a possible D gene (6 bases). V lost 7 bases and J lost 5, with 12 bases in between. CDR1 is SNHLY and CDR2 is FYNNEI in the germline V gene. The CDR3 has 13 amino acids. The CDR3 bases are TGTGCCAGCACAGGGGACGTTAACAATGAGCAGTTCTTC. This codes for CASTGDVNNEQFF.

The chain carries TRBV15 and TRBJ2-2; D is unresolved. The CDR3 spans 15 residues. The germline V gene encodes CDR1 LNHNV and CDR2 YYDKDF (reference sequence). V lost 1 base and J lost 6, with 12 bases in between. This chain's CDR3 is CATSRVRNDPGELFF. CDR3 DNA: TGTGCCACCAGCAGAGTGAGGAATGACCCCGGGGAGCTGTTTTTT.

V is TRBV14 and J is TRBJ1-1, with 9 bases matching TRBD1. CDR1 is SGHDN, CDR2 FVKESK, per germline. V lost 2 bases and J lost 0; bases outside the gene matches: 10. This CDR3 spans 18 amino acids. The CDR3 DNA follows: TGTGCCAGCAGCCAACGGCCTTTCGGACAGGGGTTGAACACTGAAGCTTTCTTT. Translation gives CASSQRPFGQGLNTEAFF.

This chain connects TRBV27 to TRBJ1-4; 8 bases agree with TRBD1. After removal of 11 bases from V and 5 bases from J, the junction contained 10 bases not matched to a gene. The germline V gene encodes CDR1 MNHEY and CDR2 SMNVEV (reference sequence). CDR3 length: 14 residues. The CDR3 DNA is TGTGCCGTGGCCCGGCAGGGGGCAAATGAAAAACTGTTTTTT. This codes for CAVARQGANEKLFF.

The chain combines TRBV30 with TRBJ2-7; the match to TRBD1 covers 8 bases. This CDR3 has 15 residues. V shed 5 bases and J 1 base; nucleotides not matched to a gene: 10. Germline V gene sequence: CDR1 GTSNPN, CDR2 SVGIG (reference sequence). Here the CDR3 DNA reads TGTGCCTGGTTGAAAGGGACAGGCACATCCTACGAGCAGTACTTC. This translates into CAWLKGTGTSYEQYF.

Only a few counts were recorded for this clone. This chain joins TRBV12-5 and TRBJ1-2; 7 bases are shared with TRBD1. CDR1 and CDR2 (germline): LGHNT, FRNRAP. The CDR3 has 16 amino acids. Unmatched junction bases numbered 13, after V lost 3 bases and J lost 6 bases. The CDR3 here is CASGFGKTGSFDGYTF. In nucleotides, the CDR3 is TGTGCTAGTGGTTTCGGTAAGACAGGGAGTTTTGATGGCTACACCTTC.

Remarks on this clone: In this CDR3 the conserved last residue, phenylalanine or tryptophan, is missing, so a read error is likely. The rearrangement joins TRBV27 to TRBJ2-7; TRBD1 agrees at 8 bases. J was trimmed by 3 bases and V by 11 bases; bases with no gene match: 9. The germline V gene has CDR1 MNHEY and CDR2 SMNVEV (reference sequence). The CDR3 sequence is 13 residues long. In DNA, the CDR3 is TGTGCCGCTCGAGGACAGGGCCGCTACGAGCAGTACCTC. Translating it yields CAARGQGRYEQYL.

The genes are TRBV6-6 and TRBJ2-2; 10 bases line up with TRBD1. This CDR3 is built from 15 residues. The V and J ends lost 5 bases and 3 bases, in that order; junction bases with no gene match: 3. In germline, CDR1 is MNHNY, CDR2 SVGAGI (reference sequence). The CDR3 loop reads CASSRQGADTGELFF. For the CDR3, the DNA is TGTGCCAGCAGTAGACAGGGGGCGGACACCGGGGAGCTGTTTTTT.

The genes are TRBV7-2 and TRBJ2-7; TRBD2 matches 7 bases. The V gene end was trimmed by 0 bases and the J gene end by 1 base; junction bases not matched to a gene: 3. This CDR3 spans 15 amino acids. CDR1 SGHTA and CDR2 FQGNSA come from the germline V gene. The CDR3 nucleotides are TGTGCCAGCAGCTTAGCGGGAGGGAAGTCCTACGAGCAGTACTTC. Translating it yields CASSLAGGKSYEQYF.

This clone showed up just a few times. CDR3 protein: CASSLDWSGGGLEETQYF. The CDR3 DNA sequence: TGTGCCAGCAGCTTAGATTGGTCAGGGGGAGGTTTAGAAGAGACCCAGTACTTC. The rearrangement joins TRBV7-9 to TRBJ2-5, with a tentative D call TRBD1 (7 bases). The length of the CDR3 is 18 residues. Germline V gene sequence: CDR1 SEHNR, CDR2 FQNEAQ (reference sequence). V shed 1 base and J shed 3 bases, with 21 bases lying between them.

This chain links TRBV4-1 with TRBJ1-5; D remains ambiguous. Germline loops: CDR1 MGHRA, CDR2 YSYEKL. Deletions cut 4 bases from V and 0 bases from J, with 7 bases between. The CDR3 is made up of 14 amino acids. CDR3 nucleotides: TGCGCCAGCAGCCTAGAGTATAGCAATCAGCCCCAGCATTTT. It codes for CASSLEYSNQPQHF.